Here is one TCR beta chain with its context. Its target antigen remains unknown. The input lacks base qualities; no much larger clone sits a single base away. TCR CDR3 regions were amplified from genomic DNA by multiplex PCR using the deep immunoSEQ assay. Extracted genomic DNA from each cell subset was distributed evenly across all wells of several immunoSEQ 96-well plates, and each plate was treated as a replicate. Each replicate PCR for sorted subsets received around 0.2 ug genomic DNA, equal to some 32,000 T cell genomes. Purified libraries were measured with a Qubit 3.0 fluorometer, size-checked on a Bioanalyzer 2100, and measured again with the KAPA Library Quantification kit. Each immunoSEQ 96-well plate was sequenced on its own single-read 150-cycle Illumina NextSeq 550 flow cell. The authors processed their data as follows. Because only junctional sequences without quality scores were contained in the immunoSEQ output, filtering matching that applied to full-length reads could not be performed. To assign V/J genes and CDR3, sequences were annotated against IMGT germline references using PyIR, a Python wrapper for IgBLAST v1.9. Reads were removed for weak V/J assignments (E-value above 1e-6), missing CDR3, stop codons, out-of-frame junctions, or ambiguous translated residues. V3J clonotypes were defined as sequences sharing the same inferred V gene, J gene, and CDR3 amino acid sequence. To compute the percentage overlap between repertoires, the number of shared unique clonotypes was divided by the size of the smaller repertoire. Richness of each repertoire was evaluated using RTK rarefaction, the Chao1 estimator, and Recon v2.1 estimates of unobserved clonotypes. OLGA was used to compute generation probabilities for all TCRbeta clonotypes that the gDNA method yielded from a handful of donors. TCRdb carries this immuneACCESS record with in-frame sequences only. Its versions omit some clonotypes, under half of them owing to an unresolved V gene in the studies checked, with the rest unexplained. Clone size and the V and J calls come from that table; the DNA yielded D and trimming. For this sample the table gives about 2.3 million clones, of which over 85% were detected only once. Of the sample, about 0.37% falls within the top ten clones.

This sample is drawn from a study of shared clonotypes between healthy human individuals (dated by TCRdb to about 2020). With regard to the full study: Three men and two women, aged 18 to 49 years, made up the cohort. For each donor, CD4 naive and CD4 memory were each run on three plates, CD8 naive on two plates, and CD8 memory on one plate. Blood TCR repertoires of about five healthy adults were deeply sequenced to estimate repertoire size and the extent of clonotype sharing between individuals. Libraries were prepared and TCR repertoires were sequenced by different laboratories using diverse techniques, in order to increase sequencing depth and limit assay-specific biases. Per donor, leukapheresis produced somewhere between about 0.94 and 9 billion PBMCs. Overall study results and their limits: Naive subsets generally had larger estimated clonotype richness than memory subsets. Pairwise subsampling led to the expectation that sequencing depth would affect the degree of clonotype sharing among donors. Only blood was sampled, and tissue TCR repertoires likely differ from those in blood. When a handful of donors were compared, the shared fraction of clonotypes was roughly 4.8% for naive CD4, around 3.5% for naive CD8, 2.3% for memory CD4, and 0.4% for memory CD8. Rarefaction of sorted-subset datasets indicated incomplete sequencing despite the large sequencing depth. Clonotypes shared by all four sorted-subset donors showed higher generation probabilities than non-shared clonotypes. The small number of donors limited the genetic and exposure-history diversity represented.

The CDR3 starts with the cysteine, ends with the phenylalanine, and has 15 residues. The DNA shown is the 45-base CDR3, in frame from base 1. V loses 3 bases at its end and J loses 2 bases; junction bases beyond the gene matches: 2. As encoded in the germline V gene, CDR1 is MNHNS while CDR2 is SASEGT. The donors were healthy, HIV-negative adults with no recently reported acute infections or vaccinations. Only Caucasian adults living in Nashville, Tennessee, USA were represented among the donors. CD4+ T cells were enriched by magnetic negative selection; naive cells were then positively selected on CD45RA, and the negative fraction formed the memory subset. Blood was obtained by leukapheresis, after which PBMCs were separated by Ficoll-Histopaque density gradient centrifugation and cryopreserved in liquid nitrogen vapor phase. Purity and quantity of every magnetically sorted T cell population were checked by analytical flow cytometry. From each sorted fraction, genomic DNA was isolated and quantified by UV absorbance on a Nanodrop 2000c.

The sequenced sample was naive CD4+ T cells from PBMCs. The cell subset or site label for this specimen denotes: CD45RA+ positively selected. The chain links TRBV6-1 with TRBJ2-1, and 9 junctional nucleotides match TRBD1. The clonotype originates from a young man in good health. Some clones in this sample may be carry-over from other donors' samples. The CDR3 is CASSDRTGAYNEQFF. The nucleotide sequence reads as follows: TGTGCCAGCAGTGACAGGACAGGGGCCTACAATGAGCAGTTCTTC.